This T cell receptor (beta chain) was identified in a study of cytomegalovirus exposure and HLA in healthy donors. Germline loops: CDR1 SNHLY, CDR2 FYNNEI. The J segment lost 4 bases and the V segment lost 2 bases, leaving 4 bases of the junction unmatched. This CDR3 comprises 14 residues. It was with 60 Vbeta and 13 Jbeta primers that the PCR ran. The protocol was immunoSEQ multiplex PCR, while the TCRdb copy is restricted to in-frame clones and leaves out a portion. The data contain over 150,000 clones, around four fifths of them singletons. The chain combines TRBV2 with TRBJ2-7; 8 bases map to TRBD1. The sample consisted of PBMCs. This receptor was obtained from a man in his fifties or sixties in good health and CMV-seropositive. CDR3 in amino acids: CASSEQGAGYEQYF. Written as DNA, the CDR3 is TGTGCCAGCAGTGAACAGGGGGCGGGATACGAGCAGTACTTC.